This TCR beta chain was found in a study of cytomegalovirus exposure and HLA in healthy donors. Primers: 60 Vbeta forward and 13 Jbeta reverse. TCRdb's table, derived via immunoSEQ multiplex PCR, lists solely in-frame clones and lacks some. There are 150,000 to 200,000 clones in the sample; roughly four fifths occur only once, and about 1.7% lies in the top ten. V gave up 6 bases and J gave up 2 bases; unmatched junction bases: 2. This CDR3 comprises 14 residues. The germline CDR1 and CDR2 sequences are MNHEY and SVGAGI. This clonotype was sampled from a man aged 18-30 years in good health and CMV-seronegative. Material for sequencing was PBMCs. The V call is TRBV6-5, the J call TRBJ2-1, with 9 nucleotides matching TRBD2. The CDR3 region is CASRLAGTYNEQFF. In DNA form, the CDR3 reads TGTGCCAGCAGGCTAGCGGGGACCTACAATGAGCAGTTCTTC.